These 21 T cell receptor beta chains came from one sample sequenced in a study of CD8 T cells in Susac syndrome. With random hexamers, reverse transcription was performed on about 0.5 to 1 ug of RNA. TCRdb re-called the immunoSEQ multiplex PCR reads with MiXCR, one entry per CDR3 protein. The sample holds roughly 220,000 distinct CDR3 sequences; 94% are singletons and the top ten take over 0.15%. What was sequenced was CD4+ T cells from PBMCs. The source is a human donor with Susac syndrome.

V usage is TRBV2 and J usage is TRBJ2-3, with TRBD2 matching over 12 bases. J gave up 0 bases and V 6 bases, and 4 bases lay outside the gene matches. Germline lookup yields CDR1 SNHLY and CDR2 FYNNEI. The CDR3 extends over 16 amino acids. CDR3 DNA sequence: TGTGCCAGCAGACGGACTAGCGGGGCTAGCACAGATACGCAGTATTTT. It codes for CASRRTSGASTDTQYF.

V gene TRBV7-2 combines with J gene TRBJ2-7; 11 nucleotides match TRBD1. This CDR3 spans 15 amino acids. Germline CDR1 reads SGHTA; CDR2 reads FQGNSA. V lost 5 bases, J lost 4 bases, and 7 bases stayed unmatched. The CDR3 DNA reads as TGTGCCAGCAGCGCGGCCCGGGACAGGGGGTACGAGCAGTACTTC. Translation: CASSAARDRGYEQYF.

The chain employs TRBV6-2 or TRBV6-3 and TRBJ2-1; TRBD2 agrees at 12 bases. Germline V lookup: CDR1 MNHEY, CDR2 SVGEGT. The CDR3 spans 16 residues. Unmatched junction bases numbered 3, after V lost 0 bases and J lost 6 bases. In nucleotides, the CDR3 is TGTGCCAGCAGTTACTCTACTAGCGGGGGGCTCAATGAGCAGTTCTTC. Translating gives CASSYSTSGGLNEQFF.

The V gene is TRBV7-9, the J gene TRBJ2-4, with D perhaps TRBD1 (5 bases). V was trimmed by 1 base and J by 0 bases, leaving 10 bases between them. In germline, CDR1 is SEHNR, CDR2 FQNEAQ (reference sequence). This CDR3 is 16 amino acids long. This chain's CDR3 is CASSLDQGLAKNIQYF. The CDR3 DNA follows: TGTGCCAGCAGCTTAGACCAGGGCCTAGCCAAAAACATTCAGTACTTC.

CDR3: CASSYEGVNTGELFF. The CDR3 nucleotides read TGTGCCAGCAGTTACGAGGGGGTGAACACCGGGGAGCTGTTTTTT. The chain couples TRBV6-2 or TRBV6-3 to TRBJ2-2, with a tentative D call TRBD1 (6 bases). Trimming took 2 bases from V and 1 from J, leaving 8 bases between them. The CDR3 consists of 15 residues. Per the germline V gene, CDR1 is MNHEY and CDR2 is SVGEGT.

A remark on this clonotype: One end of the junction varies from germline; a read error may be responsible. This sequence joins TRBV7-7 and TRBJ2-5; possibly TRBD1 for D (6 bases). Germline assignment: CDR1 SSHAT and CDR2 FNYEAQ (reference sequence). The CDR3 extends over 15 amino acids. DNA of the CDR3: TGTGCTAGCAGCTCCTTACAGGGCCTCCAAGAGACCCAGTACTTC. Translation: CASSSLQGLQETQYF.

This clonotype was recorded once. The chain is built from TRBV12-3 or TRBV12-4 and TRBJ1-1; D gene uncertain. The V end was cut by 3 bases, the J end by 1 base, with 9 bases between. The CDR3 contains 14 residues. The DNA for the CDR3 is TGTGCCAGCAGTTTGGTGGCAGAGAACACTGAAGCTTTCTTT. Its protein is CASSLVAENTEAFF.

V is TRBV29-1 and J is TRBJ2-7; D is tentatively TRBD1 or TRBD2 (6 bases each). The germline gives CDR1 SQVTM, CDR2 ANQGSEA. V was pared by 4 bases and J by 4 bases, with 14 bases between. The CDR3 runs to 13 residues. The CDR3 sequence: CSVAPGAEYEQYF. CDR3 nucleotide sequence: TGCAGCGTTGCACCGGGGGCTGAATACGAGCAGTACTTC.

The DNA for the CDR3 is TGTGCCAGCAGCCGTTACCACCGCTCCTACAATGAGCAGTTCTTC. This gives the protein CASSRYHRSYNEQFF. V gene TRBV3-1 combines with J gene TRBJ2-1; D is unresolved. Germline CDR1 reads LGHDT; CDR2 reads YNNKEL (reference sequence). This CDR3 is built from 15 residues. Trimming took 4 bases from V and 0 from J, leaving 10 bases between them.

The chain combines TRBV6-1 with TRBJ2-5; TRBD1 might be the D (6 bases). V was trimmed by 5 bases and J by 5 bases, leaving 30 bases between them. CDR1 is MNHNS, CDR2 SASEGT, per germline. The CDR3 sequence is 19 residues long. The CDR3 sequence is CASSLRGGPGKFGRETQYF. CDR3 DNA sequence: TGTGCCAGCAGTCTCCGAGGGGGACCCGGGAAGTTTGGTCGGGAGACCCAGTACTTC.

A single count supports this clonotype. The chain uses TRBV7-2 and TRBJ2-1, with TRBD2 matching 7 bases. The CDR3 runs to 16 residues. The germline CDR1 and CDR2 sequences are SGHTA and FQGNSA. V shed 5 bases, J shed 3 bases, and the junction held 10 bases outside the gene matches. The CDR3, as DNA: TGTGCCAGCAGCGCCACTAGCGCCCCTTTCTACAATGAGCAGTTCTTC. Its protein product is CASSATSAPFYNEQFF.

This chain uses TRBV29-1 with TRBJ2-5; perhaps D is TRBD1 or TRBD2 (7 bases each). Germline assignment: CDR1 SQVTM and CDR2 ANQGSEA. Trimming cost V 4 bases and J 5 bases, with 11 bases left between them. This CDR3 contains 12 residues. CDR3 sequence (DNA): TGCAGCGTTGCCCAGGGGGGGGAGACCCAGTACTTC. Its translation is CSVAQGGETQYF.

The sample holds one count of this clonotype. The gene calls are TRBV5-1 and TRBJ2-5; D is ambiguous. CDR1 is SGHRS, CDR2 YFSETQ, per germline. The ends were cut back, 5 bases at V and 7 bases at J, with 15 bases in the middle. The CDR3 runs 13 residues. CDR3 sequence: CASSLTLVWTQYF. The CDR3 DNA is TGCGCCAGCAGTTTAACCCTCGTCTGGACCCAGTACTTC.

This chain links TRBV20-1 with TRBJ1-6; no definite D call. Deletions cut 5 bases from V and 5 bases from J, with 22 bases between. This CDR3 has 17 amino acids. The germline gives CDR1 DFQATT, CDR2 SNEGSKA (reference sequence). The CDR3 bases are TGCAGTGCTGGGAGGGTCCGGGTCGGGGAAAATAATTCACCCCTCCACTTT. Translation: CSAGRVRVGENNSPLHF.

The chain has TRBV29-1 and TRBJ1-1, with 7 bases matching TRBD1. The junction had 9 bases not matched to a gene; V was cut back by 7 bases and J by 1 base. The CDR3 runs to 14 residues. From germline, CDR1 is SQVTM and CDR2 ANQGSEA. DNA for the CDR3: TGCAGCGGGTCCCCGACAGGGACGAACACTGAAGCTTTCTTT. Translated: CSGSPTGTNTEAFF.

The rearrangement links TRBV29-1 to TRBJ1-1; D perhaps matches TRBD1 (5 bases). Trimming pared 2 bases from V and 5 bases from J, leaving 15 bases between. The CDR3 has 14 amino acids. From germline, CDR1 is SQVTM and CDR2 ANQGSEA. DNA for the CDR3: TGCAGCGTTGAAAAAGGGGTAGGTGGGACTGAAGCTTTCTTT. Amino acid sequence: CSVEKGVGGTEAFF. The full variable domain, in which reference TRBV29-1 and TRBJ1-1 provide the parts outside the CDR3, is SAVISQKPSRDICQRGTSLTIQCQVDSQVTMMFWYRQQPGQSLTLIATANQGSEATYESGFVIDKFPISRPNLTFSTLTVSNMSPEDSSIYLCSVEKGVGGTEAFFGQGTRLTVV.

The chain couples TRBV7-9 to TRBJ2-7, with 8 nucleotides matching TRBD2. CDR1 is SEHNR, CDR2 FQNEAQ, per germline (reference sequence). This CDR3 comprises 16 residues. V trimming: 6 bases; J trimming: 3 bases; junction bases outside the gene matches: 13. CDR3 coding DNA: TGTGCCAGCAGAAGAAGCGCGGGAGGACAGAACTACGAGCAGTACTTC. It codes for CASRRSAGGQNYEQYF.

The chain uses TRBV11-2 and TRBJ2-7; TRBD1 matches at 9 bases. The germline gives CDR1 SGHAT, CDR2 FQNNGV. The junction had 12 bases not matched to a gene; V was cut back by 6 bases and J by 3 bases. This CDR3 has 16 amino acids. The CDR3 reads CASSSLRDRDYYEQYF. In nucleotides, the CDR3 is TGTGCCAGCAGTTCCCTGCGGGACAGGGACTACTACGAGCAGTACTTC.

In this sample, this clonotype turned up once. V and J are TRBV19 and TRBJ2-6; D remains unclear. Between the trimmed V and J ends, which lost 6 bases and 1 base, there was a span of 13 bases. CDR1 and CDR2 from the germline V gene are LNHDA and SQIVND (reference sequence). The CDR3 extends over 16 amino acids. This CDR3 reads CASRKARTSGANVLTF. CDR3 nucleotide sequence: TGTGCCAGTAGGAAAGCCAGGACGTCTGGGGCCAACGTCCTGACTTTC.

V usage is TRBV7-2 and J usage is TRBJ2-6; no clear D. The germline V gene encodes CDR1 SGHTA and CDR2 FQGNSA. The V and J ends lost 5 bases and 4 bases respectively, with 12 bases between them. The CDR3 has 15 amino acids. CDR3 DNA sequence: TGTGCCAGCAGCCAGGTGAAGGCCGGGGCCAACGTCCTGACTTTC. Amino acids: CASSQVKAGANVLTF.

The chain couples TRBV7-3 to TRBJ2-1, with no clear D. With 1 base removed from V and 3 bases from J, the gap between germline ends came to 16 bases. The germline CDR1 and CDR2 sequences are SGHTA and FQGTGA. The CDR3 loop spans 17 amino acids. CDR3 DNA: TGTGCCAGCAGCTTAAATCGTGGCAGTTCTTTCTACAATGAGCAGTTCTTC. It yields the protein CASSLNRGSSFYNEQFF.